Listed below are T cell receptor beta chains from one sample, sequenced in a study of blood T cells in healthy people across ages. TCRdb fed the 5' RACE reads into MiXCR, producing one record per CDR3 protein. Among roughly 1,800,000 distinct CDR3 sequences, approximately 50% were seen once, and the ten largest hold approximately 2.1%. Material: blood. All receptors come from a woman between 35 and 50 years old in good health. Both conserved end residues are part of each CDR3. D genes are given only for firm matches. Not every row has a clone size; where given, it reads once, few, many or a size class.

V,D,size,J,DNA,CDR3
TRBV20-1,NA,few,TRBJ2-3,TGCAGCCCTAGCGCTGGCACAGATACGCAGTATTTT,CSPSAGTDTQYF
TRBV12-3/TRBV12-4,NA,NA,TRBJ2-7,TGTGCCAGCAGTTGGACAGTTTACGAGCAGTACTTC,CASSWTVYEQYF
TRBV7-9,TRBD1,NA,TRBJ2-1,TGTGCCAGCAGCCACGGGGACAGGCGGGACAATGAGCAGTTCTTC,CASSHGDRRDNEQFF
TRBV6-5,NA,NA,TRBJ2-5,TGTGCCAGCAGTTATACCCCAACGAGGACCCAGTACTTC,CASSYTPTRTQYF
TRBV6-2/TRBV6-3,TRBD1,NA,TRBJ2-7,TGTGCCAGCAGGCCGGGACAGGGAAGTAGCGATGAGCAGTACTTC,CASRPGQGSSDEQYF
TRBV6-2/TRBV6-3,NA,NA,TRBJ2-7,TGTGCCAGCACTCCCGGGGCCTCCTCCTACGAGCAGTACTTC,CASTPGASSYEQYF
TRBV5-6,TRBD1,NA,TRBJ1-2,TGTGCCAGCAGCCAGGACAGGACCAGGGGTGGCTACACCTTC,CASSQDRTRGGYTF
TRBV3-1,NA,NA,TRBJ1-5,TGTGCCAGCAGCCAAGATATTATCAATCAGCCCCAGCATTTT,CASSQDIINQPQHF
TRBV28,NA,NA,TRBJ2-5,TGTGCCAGCAAACCCCCGGGACACGGAGAAGAGACCCAGTACTTC,CASKPPGHGEETQYF
TRBV21-1,NA,few,TRBJ2-7,TGTGCCAGCAGCAAAAGCGGGCAGGGTAACTACGAGCAGTACTTC,CASSKSGQGNYEQYF
TRBV20-1,TRBD1,NA,TRBJ1-5,TGCAGTGCTAGGCAGGGGGCCAGATTAAATAGCAATCAGCCCCAGCATTTT,CSARQGARLNSNQPQHF
TRBV27,NA,NA,TRBJ1-6,TGTGCCAGCACCCAACAGGGTTCCTATAATTCACCCCTCCACTTT,CASTQQGSYNSPLHF
TRBV7-2,NA,few,TRBJ2-3,TGTGCCAGCAGCTTGGTGGCAGGGAGGCCAGATACGCAGTATTTT,CASSLVAGRPDTQYF
TRBV20-1,TRBD2,NA,TRBJ2-7,TGCAGTGCTATAATAAACGGACTAGCCACAACCTACGAGCAGTACTTC,CSAIINGLATTYEQYF
TRBV15,NA,NA,TRBJ2-2,TGTGCCACCAGCAGAGAGGTTGGAGGGACACGGTTCGGGGAGCTGTTTTTT,CATSREVGGTRFGELFF
TRBV5-1,NA,NA,TRBJ2-5,TGCGCCAGCAGCTTGAAGAAGCGAGAGACCCAGTACTTC,CASSLKKRETQYF
TRBV27,NA,NA,TRBJ2-7,TGTGCCAGCAGCTACGGGGTAGGGGCCGAGCAGTACTTC,CASSYGVGAEQYF
TRBV27,NA,few,TRBJ2-7,TGTGCCAGCAGTTCTTCCTGGGGGGAAGCCCTCCCCTACGAGCAGTACTTC,CASSSSWGEALPYEQYF
TRBV15,TRBD2,NA,TRBJ2-1,TGTGCCACCAGCAAGAGACTAGCGGGGGGGCGCAATGAGCAGTTCTTC,CATSKRLAGGRNEQFF
TRBV15,TRBD2,NA,TRBJ2-1,TGTGCCACCAGCAGAGATAGAGGCGGGGGGGCTTCAAATGAGCAGTTCTTC,CATSRDRGGGASNEQFF
TRBV6-5,NA,NA,TRBJ2-1,TGTGCCAGCAGTGACGAGGGCATGAATGAGCAGTTCTTC,CASSDEGMNEQFF
TRBV20-1,NA,few,TRBJ2-7,TGCAGTGCTAGTCTCCCAGGGACCTACGAGCAGTACTTC,CSASLPGTYEQYF
TRBV6-5,NA,NA,TRBJ1-2,TGTGCCAGCAGCCGCCTACCTAACTATGGCTACACCTTC,CASSRLPNYGYTF
TRBV28,NA,NA,TRBJ1-4,TGTGCCAGCAGGGGTGGGCATTCGGGTGAAAAACTGTTTTTT,CASRGGHSGEKLFF
TRBV9,NA,NA,TRBJ1-4,TGTGCCAGCAGCGCCGAGACGGGGGATTCTGAAAAACTGTTTTTT,CASSAETGDSEKLFF
TRBV12-3/TRBV12-4,TRBD2,NA,TRBJ2-5,TGTGCCAGAAGGCTAGCGGTGCCCGCTGGTGAGCAGTACTTC,CARRLAVPAGEQYF
TRBV28,NA,NA,TRBJ2-7,TGTGCCAGCAGTTTATGGAGCCACGAGCAGTACTTC,CASSLWSHEQYF
TRBV3-1,TRBD2,many,TRBJ2-5,TGTGCCAGCCGGCGGGGGAACCAAGAGACCCAGTACTTC,CASRRGNQETQYF
TRBV5-1,NA,NA,TRBJ2-1,TGCGCCAGCAGCTTGGCTCTTTTCCCGACGGTGAGCTCCTACAATGAGCAGTTCTTC,CASSLALFPTVSSYNEQFF
TRBV12-3/TRBV12-4,NA,few,TRBJ2-5,TGTGCCAGCAGTATACAGGGAAGCCGTCAAGGGACCCAGTACTTC,CASSIQGSRQGTQYF
TRBV7-8,NA,NA,TRBJ2-7,TGTGCCAGCAGCTTAGTGGTGGCCGGGGCAGTGGGGGGCTACGAGCAGTACTTC,CASSLVVAGAVGGYEQYF
TRBV5-1,TRBD2,few,TRBJ2-7,TGCGCCAGGCTATCCTCTAGCGGGGGCCTAGCCTACGAGCAGTACTTC,CARLSSSGGLAYEQYF
TRBV5-1,NA,NA,TRBJ2-5,TGCGCCAGCAGCTTAACACTTCAAGGGACCCAGTACTTC,CASSLTLQGTQYF
TRBV28,NA,NA,TRBJ1-4,TGTGCCAGCAGCGATGTCAGGGAAGCAACTAATGAAAAACTGTTTTTT,CASSDVREATNEKLFF
TRBV6-5,NA,few,TRBJ2-7,TGTGCCAGCAGTTCTCCAGCCATTAACTCCTACGAGCAGTACTTC,CASSSPAINSYEQYF
TRBV12-3/TRBV12-4,NA,few,TRBJ1-2,TGTGCCAGCAGTCATACTAACTATGGCTACACCTTC,CASSHTNYGYTF
TRBV9,TRBD1,NA,TRBJ2-7,TGTGCCAGCAGCGCTCGGACAGGTTCCTACGAGCAGTACTTC,CASSARTGSYEQYF
TRBV11-2,NA,NA,TRBJ2-4,TGTGCCAGCAGCTTAGACCGGCTAGACATTCAGTACTTC,CASSLDRLDIQYF
TRBV7-8,TRBD1,NA,TRBJ2-1,TGTGCCAGCAGCTTACCGGGACAGGGTGTTTTCTTCTACAATGAGCAGTTCTTC,CASSLPGQGVFFYNEQFF
TRBV6-6,NA,NA,TRBJ1-2,TGTGCCACGGAGGCGATCTATGGCTACACCTTC,CATEAIYGYTF
TRBV11-1,TRBD2,few,TRBJ2-3,TGTGCCAGCAGCTTGCCGGGAGGTGACATCGCAGATACGCAGTATTTT,CASSLPGGDIADTQYF
TRBV9,TRBD2,NA,TRBJ2-1,TGTGCCAGCAGCGCATACGGGGGGGAGCAGTTCTTC,CASSAYGGEQFF
TRBV4-2,NA,NA,TRBJ2-3,TGTGCCAGCAGCCAAATGGGTTCATCCACAGGTACGCAGTATTTT,CASSQMGSSTGTQYF
TRBV6-5,NA,NA,TRBJ2-3,TGTGCCAGCAGTTACTCGAATTCGGCCTACACAGATACGCAGTATTTT,CASSYSNSAYTDTQYF
TRBV4-3,TRBD2,few,TRBJ2-1,TGCGCCAGCAGCCACCGGACTAGCGGGTACAATGAGCAGTTCTTC,CASSHRTSGYNEQFF
TRBV4-3,NA,NA,TRBJ1-2,TGCGCCAGCAGCCAAGATCCCCGGACGGTTCTTGGCTACACCTTC,CASSQDPRTVLGYTF
TRBV27,NA,NA,TRBJ1-6,TGTGCCAGCAGTTCCGCATCCGTCTACACCTCGGGATCTTTTCACCTCCACTTT,CASSSASVYTSGSFHLHF
TRBV3-1,TRBD2,NA,TRBJ2-7,TGTGCCAGCAGCCAATCAAGCGGGGGGGCCTACAATGAGCAGTACTTC,CASSQSSGGAYNEQYF
TRBV7-2,NA,many,TRBJ2-3,TGTGCCAGCAGCTTAAGGGCTAGCACAGATACGCAGTATTTT,CASSLRASTDTQYF
TRBV5-5,TRBD1,NA,TRBJ2-1,TGTGCCAGCATAACAGGGGTCCGTGAGCAGTTCTTC,CASITGVREQFF
TRBV20-1,NA,few,TRBJ2-7,TGCAGTGCTAGAGTAGGGCCCTACGAGCAGTACTTC,CSARVGPYEQYF
TRBV5-1,NA,NA,TRBJ2-3,TGCGCCAGCAGTACGGACTGGCAAGATACGCAGTATTTT,CASSTDWQDTQYF
TRBV15,NA,NA,TRBJ1-4,TGTGCCACCAGCAGAGACACAGGGATGGGGGAAAAACTGTTTTTT,CATSRDTGMGEKLFF
TRBV5-1,NA,NA,TRBJ2-1,TGCGCCAGCAGCTGGGGACGGTACAATGAGCAGTTCTTC,CASSWGRYNEQFF
TRBV11-3,NA,once,TRBJ2-3,TGTGCCAGCAGCGCCTCGCCAGATACGCAGTATTTT,CASSASPDTQYF
TRBV2,TRBD1,NA,TRBJ1-2,TGTGCCAGCAGGCCCGGGACAGCAAATGGCTACACCTTC,CASRPGTANGYTF
TRBV7-9,NA,NA,TRBJ2-1,TGTGCCAGCGACCTCCCCGGGGGTATCGGGGTAGGTGATGAGCAGTTCTTC,CASDLPGGIGVGDEQFF
TRBV5-1,TRBD1,few,TRBJ2-7,TGCGCCAGCAGCCAACGGGACAGGGGGAACGAGCAGTACTTC,CASSQRDRGNEQYF
TRBV7-3,NA,once,TRBJ1-5,TGTGCCAGCAGCCCAGCCCCACGGACGGACCTAAATCAGCCCCAGCATTTT,CASSPAPRTDLNQPQHF
TRBV7-9,NA,NA,TRBJ2-7,TGTGCCAGCAGCGAAACACGGGCCGGAGAGATCCAGTACTTC,CASSETRAGEIQYF